This TCR beta chain was documented in a study of shared clonotypes between healthy human individuals. Some clones are missing from TCRdb's copy, which holds only in-frame ones; the method was immunoSEQ multiplex PCR. The table includes nearly 2 million clones, just under 95% detected once. This CDR3 spans 17 amino acids. Trimming removed 3 bases at V and 4 bases at J, with 19 bases between. Germline CDR1 MNHNS, CDR2 SASEGT. Naive CD8 populations comprised CD45RO-negative cells positively selected for CCR7, excluding terminally differentiated effector memory CD45RA+ cells. The chain couples TRBV6-1 to TRBJ2-1; D unclear. Sequenced: naive CD8+ T cells sorted from blood. The TCR was taken from a man younger than 35 in good health. CDR3: CASSDGSPALGYNEQFF. The CDR3 coding sequence is TGTGCCAGCAGTGATGGATCCCCAGCCCTGGGGTACAATGAGCAGTTCTTC.